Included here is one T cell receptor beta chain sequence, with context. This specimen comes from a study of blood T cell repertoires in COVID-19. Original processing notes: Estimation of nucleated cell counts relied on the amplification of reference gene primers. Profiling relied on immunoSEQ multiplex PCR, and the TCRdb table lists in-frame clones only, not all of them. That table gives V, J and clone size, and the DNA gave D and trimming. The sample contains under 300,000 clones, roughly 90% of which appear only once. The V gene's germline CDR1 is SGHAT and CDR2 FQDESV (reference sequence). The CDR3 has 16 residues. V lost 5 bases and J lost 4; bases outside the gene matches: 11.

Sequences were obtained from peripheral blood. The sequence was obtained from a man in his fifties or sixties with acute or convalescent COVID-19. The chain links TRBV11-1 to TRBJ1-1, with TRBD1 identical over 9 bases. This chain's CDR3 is CASSRRTGGASTEAFF. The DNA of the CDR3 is TGTGCCAGCAGCCGCCGAACAGGGGGCGCGAGCACTGAAGCTTTCTTT.